One and the same sample provided the 10 T cell receptor beta chains below, sequenced in a study of blood T cell repertoires in COVID-19. Some clones are missing from TCRdb's copy, which holds only in-frame ones; the method was immunoSEQ multiplex PCR. The sample consists of 88,000 or so clones, roughly 80% of them appearing once. The sample taken for sequencing was peripheral blood. The source is a man in his sixties with acute or convalescent COVID-19.

In DNA, the CDR3 is TGTGCCAGCAGCTTTACGCCAGGGGGCTTCACCGGGGAGCTGTTTTTT. Protein: CASSFTPGGFTGELFF. The chain couples TRBV7-2 to TRBJ2-2, with 8 bases identical to TRBD1. CDR3 length: 16 amino acids. Germline V gives CDR1 SGHTA, CDR2 FQGNSA. V gave up 3 bases and J gave up 4 bases; unmatched junction bases: 7.

The chain combines TRBV19 with TRBJ2-1; TRBD2 aligns across 14 bases. Germline V CDR1 and CDR2: LNHDA, SQIVND (reference sequence). V shed 4 bases and J 5 bases; nucleotides not matched to a gene: 7. This CDR3 has 17 amino acids. CDR3 protein: CASSTRTSGRRHNEQFF. CDR3 sequence (DNA): TGTGCCAGTAGTACACGGACTAGCGGGAGGCGCCACAATGAGCAGTTCTTC.

This chain uses TRBV7-9 with TRBJ1-2, with TRBD1 as a possible D gene (5 bases). CDR3 length: 13 amino acids. Trimming removed 8 bases at V and 4 bases at J, with 14 bases between. CDR1 is SEHNR and CDR2 is FQNEAQ in the germline V gene (reference sequence). The CDR3 region is CASGRENIYGYTF. In nucleotides, the CDR3 is TGTGCCAGCGGCAGGGAGAACATCTATGGCTACACCTTC.

In its sample, this clone was seen a few times. V is TRBV10-2 and J is TRBJ1-5, with TRBD1 identical over 11 bases. Trimming removed 4 bases from V and 3 bases from J; junction bases left unmatched: 2. The CDR3 spans 15 residues. CDR1 is WSHSY and CDR2 is SAAADI in the germline V gene. The CDR3 DNA is TGCGCCAGCAGTGGGGGACAGGGGGACAATCAGCCCCAGCATTTT. Translated, it gives CASSGGQGDNQPQHF.

J is TRBJ2-7 and V is TRBV28; 7 positions match TRBD2. The CDR3 has 15 amino acids. CDR1 is MDHEN, CDR2 SYDVKM, per germline. Trimming took 4 bases from V and 4 from J; bases not matched to a gene: 10. The CDR3 loop is CASSSPEGLGYEQYF. CDR3 sequence (DNA): TGTGCCAGCAGTTCCCCTGAAGGACTAGGATACGAGCAGTACTTC.

The rearrangement joins TRBV19 to TRBJ1-2, with 7 bases lining up with TRBD1. Germline V gene sequence: CDR1 LNHDA, CDR2 SQIVND (reference sequence). V dropped 5 bases and J dropped 5; count of bases not matched to a gene: 11. The CDR3 contains 15 residues. CDR3 DNA: TGTGCCAGTAGTGGAGCCCCCGGGACAGTGTATGGCTACACCTTC. It specifies CASSGAPGTVYGYTF. Full variable domain (rest looked up from reference TRBV19 and TRBJ1-2): DGGITQSPKYLFRKEGQNVTLSCEQNLNHDAMYWYRQDPGQGLRLIYYSQIVNDFQKGDIAEGYSVSREKKESFPLTVTSAQKNPTAFYLCASSGAPGTVYGYTFGSGTRLTVV.

This sequence joins TRBV15 and TRBJ2-1; TRBD2 aligns across 13 bases. Losses at the gene ends were 3 bases for V and 7 bases for J; bases not matched to a gene: 6. Germline CDR1 LNHNV, CDR2 YYDKDF (reference sequence). The CDR3 length is 16 residues. The CDR3: CATSSPETSGRNEQFF. The CDR3 coding sequence is TGTGCCACCAGCAGCCCGGAGACTAGCGGGAGGAATGAGCAGTTCTTC.

This clone has just one count. V and J are TRBV28 and TRBJ1-1, with D possibly matching TRBD1 (6 bases). The germline gives CDR1 MDHEN, CDR2 SYDVKM. The CDR3 runs to 16 residues. With 6 bases removed from V and 3 bases from J, the gap between germline ends came to 20 bases. CDR3 in amino acids: CASRLRDRSGHTEAFF. The CDR3 nucleotides are TGTGCCAGCAGACTACGAGACAGGAGTGGGCACACTGAAGCTTTCTTT. The full variable domain, completed using reference TRBV28 and TRBJ1-1, is DVKVTQSSRYLVKRTGEKVFLECVQDMDHENMFWYRQDPGLGLRLIYFSYDVKMKEKGDIPEGYSVSREKKERFSLILESASTNQTSMYLCASRLRDRSGHTEAFFGQGTRLTVV.

CDR3 sequence reads: CASSVSGGNEQFF. CDR3 coding DNA: TGTGCCAGTAGTGTGTCAGGGGGCAATGAGCAGTTCTTC. The V and J genes are TRBV19 and TRBJ2-1, with TRBD1 matching over 7 bases. V trimming: 5 bases; J trimming: 6 bases; junction bases outside the gene matches: 4. CDR3 length equals 13 residues. CDR1 LNHDA and CDR2 SQIVND come from the germline V gene (reference sequence).

V and J are TRBV18 and TRBJ1-1; perhaps TRBD1 as D (6 bases). V was pared by 4 bases and J by 7 bases, with 19 bases between. This CDR3 spans 15 amino acids. CDR1 is KGHSH and CDR2 is LQKENI in the germline V gene. CDR3 amino acids: CASSLLQGIRGEAFF. In DNA form, the CDR3 reads TGTGCCAGCTCACTCCTGCAGGGGATTCGGGGTGAAGCTTTCTTT.